This T cell receptor beta chain emerged from a study of T cell changes during pregnancy in multiple sclerosis. Clones were read by immunoSEQ multiplex PCR, and TCRdb kept only the in-frame ones, dropping some. Among about 8,500 clones listed, approximately 90% were seen once. This clone was picked up one time. CDR1 and CDR2 (germline): PRHDT, FYEKMQ (reference sequence). The ends were cut back, 1 base at V and 6 bases at J, with 7 bases in the middle. The CDR3 consists of 12 residues. The chain has TRBV13 and TRBJ2-7, with D hard to call. The source was CD8+ T cells from peripheral blood mononuclear cells, collected in the first trimester of pregnancy. The source is a female donor in good health, enrolled as a control in a pregnancy study. The CDR3 sequence is CASSLESSEQYF. DNA for the CDR3: TGTGCCAGCAGCTTAGAGAGCTCCGAGCAGTACTTC.